A selection of T cell receptor beta chains follows, all from one sample in a study of blood T cells in healthy people across ages. TCRdb ran MiXCR on the 5' RACE reads and lists one entry per CDR3 protein. The profile shows some 1,500,000 distinct CDR3 sequences, roughly 43% of them singletons. Material: blood. Receptor source: a woman aged 18 to 35 in good health. Each CDR3 is given with its conserved first and last residue. The order of the fields is CDR3 length, J gene, V gene, CDR3 protein.

cdr3_length: 16; j_call: TRBJ2-1; v_call: TRBV28; cdr3_aa: CASSPHRGVFTNEQFF
cdr3_length: 14; j_call: TRBJ2-1; v_call: TRBV9; cdr3_aa: CASGGASSYNEQFF
cdr3_length: 14; j_call: TRBJ1-2; v_call: TRBV28; cdr3_aa: CASSLAVVIGGYTF
cdr3_length: 14; j_call: TRBJ1-6; v_call: TRBV7-9; cdr3_aa: CASSLEQPNSPLHF
cdr3_length: 16; j_call: TRBJ2-1; v_call: TRBV5-5; cdr3_aa: CASHTSSGGTYNEQFF
cdr3_length: 14; j_call: TRBJ2-3; v_call: TRBV29-1; cdr3_aa: CSVNKAGGTDTQYF
cdr3_length: 15; j_call: TRBJ2-2; v_call: TRBV4-1; cdr3_aa: CASTQTAVDTGELFF
cdr3_length: 14; j_call: TRBJ2-5; v_call: TRBV27; cdr3_aa: CASSSGGGAGTQYF
cdr3_length: 15; j_call: TRBJ1-1; v_call: TRBV7-9; cdr3_aa: CASSSTGSRSTEAFF
cdr3_length: 12; j_call: TRBJ1-2; v_call: TRBV6-2/TRBV6-3; cdr3_aa: CATDGGDYGYTF
cdr3_length: 12; j_call: TRBJ2-7; v_call: TRBV4-1; cdr3_aa: CASSQGQDEQYF
cdr3_length: 16; j_call: TRBJ2-1; v_call: TRBV6-5; cdr3_aa: CASSWRTGHSYNEQFF
cdr3_length: 14; j_call: TRBJ2-2; v_call: TRBV7-8; cdr3_aa: CASSFRGITGELFF
cdr3_length: 15; j_call: TRBJ1-2; v_call: TRBV12-3/TRBV12-4; cdr3_aa: CASSIQDRAYYGYTF
cdr3_length: 14; j_call: TRBJ1-2; v_call: TRBV20-1; cdr3_aa: CSATYFGTLYGYTF
cdr3_length: 13; j_call: TRBJ1-5; v_call: TRBV10-3; cdr3_aa: CAISVDSVRPQHF
cdr3_length: 17; j_call: TRBJ1-6; v_call: TRBV14; cdr3_aa: CASSQGRDRVLSSPLHF
cdr3_length: 15; j_call: TRBJ1-6; v_call: TRBV19; cdr3_aa: CATNLRSSYNSPLHF
cdr3_length: 15; j_call: TRBJ2-1; v_call: TRBV6-7; cdr3_aa: CASSYSWGSYNEQFF
cdr3_length: 17; j_call: TRBJ2-3; v_call: TRBV7-9; cdr3_aa: CASSLLCAGSSTDTQYF
cdr3_length: 14; j_call: TRBJ2-3; v_call: TRBV9; cdr3_aa: CASSVSGVTDTQYF
cdr3_length: 16; j_call: TRBJ2-5; v_call: TRBV10-3; cdr3_aa: CAISENPSQGQETQYF